The entry below describes one T cell receptor (beta chain). The data were taken from a study of T cells in women clearing cervical HPV infection. Study background: Cases' blood sampling followed lesion detection by median about 150 days (90 to 200).

Measured with immunoSEQ multiplex PCR; TCRdb has only the in-frame clones, and not every one. The sample holds some 24,000 clones. The clonotype was recovered from a woman aged 18 to 69 with a cervical HPV16 infection that either progressed to CIN3+ or cleared (not recorded which). Sample: blood buffy coat.

CDR3 bases read: TGTGCCAGCAGCTTTGGGACAGGTGGC. Its protein is CASSFGTGG. The complete CDR3 protein is CASSFGTGGYTF. V gene TRBV7-9 combines with J gene TRBJ1-2; 8 bases fit TRBD1. Read coverage stops 3 residues before the CDR3 terminus; the germline J gene supplies the remainder. Germline V gene sequence: CDR1 SEHNR, CDR2 FQNEAQ (reference sequence). Trimming at V came to 3 bases and at J to 7 bases, leaving 1 base not matched to a gene. CDR3 length: 12 amino acids.